The text below deals with one T cell receptor beta chain. Antigen unknown. The germline V gene encodes CDR1 MGHRA and CDR2 YSYEKL. The CDR3 is 15 amino acids. V was clipped by 0 bases and J by 4 bases; unmatched bases: 2. This sample was included in a study of cytomegalovirus exposure and HLA in healthy donors. The wider study: It was reported in a later analysis that the same platform had been used for the 90 to 150 validation repertoires as for the 666 first-cohort repertoires.

Produced via immunoSEQ multiplex PCR; TCRdb's table is partial and in-frame only. This table has around 350,000 clones, roughly 89% appearing once. General study results and limits: It was found in a later analysis that first-cohort TCR clusters tended to co-occur in the 90 to 150 validation repertoires. High specificity and sensitivity for cytomegalovirus status were reported for the classifier. The authors enumerated over 150 TCR beta chains as linked to cytomegalovirus.

The sample consisted of PBMCs. The chain links TRBV4-1 to TRBJ1-5; TRBD1 matches at 8 bases. The clonotype comes from a woman between 18 and 29 years old in good health and CMV-seronegative. CDR3 protein: CASSQDRQGNQPQHF. CDR3 DNA: TGCGCCAGCAGCCAAGATCGACAGGGGAATCAGCCCCAGCATTTT.